These 28 T cell receptor beta chains were sequenced from one sample in a study of T cells in Graves' hyperthyroidism and ophthalmopathy. The CDR3 regions of TCR beta were amplified from RNA transcripts. In the first-round RT-PCR of the TCR CDR3, the HTBI primer set was used. Using its own MiXCR run on the multiplex PCR reads, TCRdb lists one record per CDR3 protein. The sample contains around 350,000 distinct CDR3 sequences, about 25% of which appear only once. Sequences were obtained from blood. All receptors derive from a man between 45 and 60 years old with Graves' hyperthyroidism.

There are many counts of this clonotype. CDR3 sequence (DNA): TGCAGTGCGCAAAGGGGAGTTGGCTACGAGCAGTACTTC. Protein sequence: CSAQRGVGYEQYF. This chain links TRBV20-1 with TRBJ2-7, with D perhaps being TRBD1 or TRBD2 (5 bases each). CDR3 size: 13 residues. In germline, CDR1 is DFQATT, CDR2 SNEGSKA (reference sequence). V lost 6 bases and J lost 3, with 15 bases in between.

This clonotype was seen at least ten times. The gene calls are TRBV12-3 or TRBV12-4 and TRBJ1-1; D not resolved. Trimming took 6 bases from V and 3 from J, leaving 5 bases between them. The CDR3 runs to 11 residues. This CDR3 reads CASSSYTEAFF. In DNA form, the CDR3 reads TGTGCCAGCAGCTCTTACACTGAAGCTTTCTTT.

The chain is built from TRBV6-1 and TRBJ2-1; 10 bases are shared with TRBD2. Trimming removed 2 bases from V and 5 bases from J; junction bases left unmatched: 9. Germline V CDR1 and CDR2: MNHNS, SASEGT. The CDR3 length is 17 residues. The DNA of the CDR3 is TGTGCCAGCAGTGAACTGGCTAGCGGGAGTACCCACAATGAGCAGTTCTTC. This sequence encodes CASSELASGSTHNEQFF.

V and J are TRBV20-1 and TRBJ2-4; 8 positions match TRBD2. Per germline, CDR1 DFQATT and CDR2 SNEGSKA (reference sequence). V lost 5 bases to trimming and J lost 0 bases; unmatched junction nucleotides: 3. The CDR3 has 14 amino acids. This CDR3 is CSALAGLAKNIQYF. In DNA form, the CDR3 reads TGCAGTGCTTTAGCGGGGCTAGCCAAAAACATTCAGTACTTC.

This clonotype was detected many times. The rearrangement links TRBV11-2 to TRBJ2-1; TRBD2 aligns across 10 bases. With V trimmed by 3 bases and J by 5 bases, 4 bases remained unmatched. CDR1 and CDR2 from the germline V gene are SGHAT and FQNNGV. The CDR3 is 15 amino acids. CDR3 nucleotides: TGTGCCAGCAGCTTTAGAGCGGGAGGGGACAATGAGCAGTTCTTC. Encoded protein: CASSFRAGGDNEQFF.

The chain couples TRBV5-8 to TRBJ2-3, with D hard to call. This CDR3 spans 14 amino acids. Per the germline V gene, CDR1 is SGHTS and CDR2 is YDEGEE. V lost 7 bases to trimming and J lost 1 base, with 13 bases between them. In DNA form, the CDR3 reads TGTGCCAGCCCCACCCGAGCGCGCACAGATACGCAGTATTTT. Protein: CASPTRARTDTQYF.

The J gene is TRBJ2-7, the V gene TRBV7-2; D might be TRBD1 (6 bases). Germline V CDR1 and CDR2: SGHTA, FQGNSA. V was trimmed by 5 bases and J by 4 bases, leaving 21 bases between them. The CDR3 extends over 16 amino acids. The CDR3 loop reads CASSPLTGSVIYEQYF. CDR3 sequence (DNA): TGTGCCAGCAGCCCCCTAACAGGGAGTGTAATTTACGAGCAGTACTTC.

This clonotype occurred many times. V and J are TRBV30 and TRBJ1-1; unclear D gene. Looked up from germline, CDR1 is GTSNPN and CDR2 is SVGIG (reference sequence). The CDR3 extends over 14 amino acids. Trimming removed 5 bases from V and 2 bases from J, with 15 bases in between. The CDR3 bases are TGTGCCTGGGGCGGAACGGACGGCAACACTGAAGCTTTCTTT. Protein sequence: CAWGGTDGNTEAFF.

In this sample, this clonotype turned up a few times. The V call is TRBV5-6, the J call TRBJ1-1; D call uncertain. In germline, CDR1 is SGHDT, CDR2 YYEEEE. Trimming cost V 3 bases and J 1 base, with 7 bases left between them. The CDR3 runs to 13 residues. DNA of the CDR3: TGTGCCAGCAGCTCATTAGAGAACACTGAAGCTTTCTTT. Its protein is CASSSLENTEAFF. Full variable domain (missing parts from reference TRBV5-6 and TRBJ1-1): DAGVTQSPTHLIKTRGQQVTLRCSPKSGHDTVSWYQQALGQGPQFIFQYYEEEERQRGNFPDRFSGHQFPNYSSELNVNALLLGDSALYLCASSSLENTEAFFGQGTRLTVV.

This clonotype was seen repeatedly, ten times or more. This rearrangement joins TRBV6-1 to TRBJ2-7, with D possibly being TRBD1 (6 bases). Trimming pared 4 bases from V and 0 bases from J, leaving 7 bases between. There are 13 residues in the CDR3. Germline assignment: CDR1 MNHNS and CDR2 SASEGT. CDR3 coding DNA: TGTGCCAGCAGTGGGGACACCTCCTACGAGCAGTACTTC. Amino acids: CASSGDTSYEQYF.

This clonotype occurred a few times. V and J are TRBV12-5 and TRBJ2-3; 14 bases map to TRBD2. This CDR3 region has 16 residues. CDR1 and CDR2 (germline): LGHNT, FRNRAP. The V and J ends lost 5 bases and 6 bases, in that order; junction bases with no gene match: 7. The CDR3 DNA reads as TGTGCTAGTGGTCCACGGACTAGCGGGAGGATCGATACGCAGTATTTT. Its translation is CASGPRTSGRIDTQYF.

The chain is built from TRBV20-1 and TRBJ1-2; TRBD1 is a possible D gene (5 bases). The length of the CDR3 is 13 residues. V shed 5 bases and J shed 0 bases, with 10 bases lying between them. In germline, CDR1 is DFQATT, CDR2 SNEGSKA (reference sequence). Here the CDR3 reads CSAALGANYGYTF. The CDR3 DNA is TGCAGTGCTGCCCTGGGGGCTAACTATGGCTACACCTTC.

This chain connects TRBV30 to TRBJ2-5, with D hard to call. Trimming took off 0 bases at V and 2 bases at J, with 16 bases between the two ends. Germline V gives CDR1 GTSNPN, CDR2 SVGIG (reference sequence). This CDR3 comprises 16 residues. The CDR3 region is CAWSVTWTEEQETQYF. The CDR3 DNA reads TGTGCCTGGAGTGTAACCTGGACGGAAGAACAAGAGACCCAGTACTTC.

The rearrangement links TRBV11-3 to TRBJ2-1; 7 positions agree with TRBD2. Trimming took 7 bases from V and 7 from J; bases not matched to a gene: 13. The CDR3 runs to 15 residues. Germline CDR1 SGHNT, CDR2 YENEEA. The CDR3 is CASTKNREERNEQFF. DNA of the CDR3: TGTGCCAGCACCAAAAACCGGGAGGAACGTAATGAGCAGTTCTTC.

This clonotype has only a few counts. The rearrangement joins TRBV4-1 to TRBJ2-1, with D unresolved. Trimming left V 4 bases short and J 4 bases short, with 14 bases between. This CDR3 is 15 amino acids long. The V gene's germline CDR1 is MGHRA and CDR2 YSYEKL. CDR3 in amino acids: CASSPDRSSYNEQFF. CDR3 coding DNA: TGCGCCAGCAGCCCGGACCGGAGCAGTTACAATGAGCAGTTCTTC.

The rearrangement uses TRBV27 and TRBJ2-7, with 10 bases fitting TRBD2. The germline gives CDR1 MNHEY, CDR2 SMNVEV (reference sequence). There are 15 residues in the CDR3. Unmatched junction bases numbered 9, after V lost 5 bases and J lost 5 bases. CDR3 coding DNA: TGTGCCAGCAGTACGACGGGACTAGCGACCGACGAGCAGTACTTC. Its protein product is CASSTTGLATDEQYF.

A few counts support this clonotype. This sequence joins TRBV12-3 or TRBV12-4 and TRBJ2-1; TRBD2 aligns across 8 bases. Unmatched junction bases numbered 5, after V lost 5 bases and J lost 2 bases. The CDR3 consists of 15 residues. Here the CDR3 DNA reads TGTGCCAGCAGTAAGAGACTAGCGACCTACAATGAGCAGTTCTTC. Its protein product is CASSKRLATYNEQFF.

This chain joins TRBV29-1 and TRBJ2-6, with D unclear. From germline, CDR1 is SQVTM and CDR2 ANQGSEA. This CDR3 spans 12 amino acids. V was shortened by 7 bases and J by 0 bases, with 4 bases between the two germline ends. CDR3 nucleotide sequence: TGCAGCGCGTACTCTGGGGCCAACGTCCTGACTTTC. It yields the protein CSAYSGANVLTF.

In its sample, this clonotype was seen a few times. The chain couples TRBV7-3 to TRBJ2-1, with TRBD2 matching over 8 bases. This CDR3 is built from 15 residues. V lost 3 bases and J lost 5; bases outside the gene matches: 6. The germline gives CDR1 SGHTA, CDR2 FQGTGA. The CDR3 spells CASSFGLAVNNEQFF. In DNA form, the CDR3 reads TGTGCCAGCAGCTTCGGACTAGCAGTGAACAATGAGCAGTTCTTC. Supplemented by reference TRBV7-3 and TRBJ2-1, the full variable domain reads GAGVSQTPSNKVTEKGKYVELRCDPISGHTALYWYRQSLGQGPEFLIYFQGTGAADDSGLPNDRFFAVRPEGSVSTLKIQRTERGDSAVYLCASSFGLAVNNEQFFGPGTRLTVL.

Worth noting for this clonotype: A junction end diverges from the germline sequence, so it may reflect a read error. The chain recombines TRBV6-9 with TRBJ2-7; 7 positions match TRBD1. Germline V lookup: CDR1 MNHGY, CDR2 SVAAGI. The CDR3 covers 13 residues. The CDR3 here is CASSYRQGYKQYF. The CDR3 nucleotides are TGTGCCAGCAGTTACCGACAGGGCTACAAGCAGTACTTC.

This clonotype occurred many times. This sequence joins TRBV2 and TRBJ2-7; D unclear. CDR1 is SNHLY, CDR2 FYNNEI, per germline. V gave up 7 bases and J gave up 2 bases, with 9 bases separating them. This CDR3 has 12 residues. In nucleotides, the CDR3 is TGTGCCAGCACCCGCAGTCCCTACGAGCAGTACTTC. Amino acid sequence: CASTRSPYEQYF.

This chain uses TRBV3-1 with TRBJ1-2; 7 bases fit TRBD1. CDR1 and CDR2 from the germline V gene are LGHDT and YNNKEL (reference sequence). Trimming at V came to 5 bases and at J to 6 bases, leaving 6 bases not matched to a gene. The CDR3 contains 13 residues. The CDR3 nucleotides read TGTGCCAGCAGCTCCGACAGGGCCCATGGCTACACCTTC. Translation gives CASSSDRAHGYTF.

This clonotype has a handful of counts. The chain joins TRBV6-2 or TRBV6-3 to TRBJ2-1; 7 nucleotides match TRBD2. V lost 5 bases and J lost 7; bases outside the gene matches: 8. CDR1 is MNHEY, CDR2 SVGEGT, per germline. This CDR3 region has 14 residues. The CDR3 sequence is CASSPERRGNEQFF. The CDR3 coding sequence is TGTGCCAGCAGTCCGGAACGGCGGGGGAATGAGCAGTTCTTC.

V is TRBV13 and J is TRBJ1-1; D is unresolved. This CDR3 has 13 amino acids. Trimming removed 5 bases from V and 6 bases from J, with 13 bases in between. Germline V gene sequence: CDR1 PRHDT, CDR2 FYEKMQ (reference sequence). The CDR3 nucleotides are TGTGCCAGCAGCGCCGAAATAGCGGCTGAAGCTTTCTTT. This encodes CASSAEIAAEAFF.

This clonotype was counted at least ten times. The chain links TRBV2 to TRBJ2-1; 10 bases are shared with TRBD2. Germline V gene data show CDR1 as SNHLY and CDR2 as FYNNEI. Germline trimming cut 7 bases from V and 7 bases from J; bases unmatched to any gene: 7. The CDR3 consists of 14 residues. The CDR3 DNA sequence: TGTGCCAGCACCGGTCTAGCGGGAGTAAATGAGCAGTTCTTC. Its translation is CASTGLAGVNEQFF.

This clonotype has a handful of counts. This chain joins TRBV24-1 and TRBJ2-7; TRBD2 is a possible D gene (5 bases). Deletions cut 3 bases from V and 1 base from J, with 12 bases between. The CDR3 spans 15 residues. Germline loops: CDR1 KGHDR, CDR2 SFDVKD. The CDR3 DNA sequence: TGTGCCACCAGTGATGCCCGGGATCCTTCCTACGAGCAGTACTTC. Protein sequence: CATSDARDPSYEQYF.

The rearrangement uses TRBV20-1 and TRBJ2-7; 7 bases are shared with TRBD1. Trimming took 6 bases from V and 1 from J; bases not matched to a gene: 9. CDR1 DFQATT and CDR2 SNEGSKA come from the germline V gene (reference sequence). There are 14 residues in the CDR3. This CDR3 is CSAVQGPWSYEQYF. CDR3 sequence (DNA): TGCAGTGCGGTACAGGGGCCGTGGTCCTACGAGCAGTACTTC.

The chain recombines TRBV5-1 with TRBJ2-2; TRBD1 agrees at 10 bases. V gave up 4 bases and J gave up 7 bases; unmatched junction bases: 7. Germline values: CDR1 SGHRS, CDR2 YFSETQ. This CDR3 comprises 15 residues. This CDR3 reads CASSGQGGSGGELFF. CDR3 in DNA: TGCGCCAGCAGCGGACAGGGGGGATCTGGCGGGGAGCTGTTTTTT.